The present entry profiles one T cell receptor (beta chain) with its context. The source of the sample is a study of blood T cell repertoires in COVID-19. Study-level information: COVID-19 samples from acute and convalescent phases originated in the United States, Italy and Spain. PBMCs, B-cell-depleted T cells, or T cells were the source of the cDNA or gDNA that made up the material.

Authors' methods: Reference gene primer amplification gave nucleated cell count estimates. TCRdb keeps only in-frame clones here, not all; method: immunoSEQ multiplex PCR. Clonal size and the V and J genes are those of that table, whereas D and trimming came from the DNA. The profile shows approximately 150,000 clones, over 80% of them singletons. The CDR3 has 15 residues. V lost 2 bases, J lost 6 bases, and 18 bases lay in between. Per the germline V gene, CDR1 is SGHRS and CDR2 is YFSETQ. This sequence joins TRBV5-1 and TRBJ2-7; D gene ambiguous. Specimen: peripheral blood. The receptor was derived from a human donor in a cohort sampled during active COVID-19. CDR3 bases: TGCGCCAGCAGCTTAAGTCCTATCCTTGCACCCGAGCAGTACTTC. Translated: CASSLSPILAPEQYF.